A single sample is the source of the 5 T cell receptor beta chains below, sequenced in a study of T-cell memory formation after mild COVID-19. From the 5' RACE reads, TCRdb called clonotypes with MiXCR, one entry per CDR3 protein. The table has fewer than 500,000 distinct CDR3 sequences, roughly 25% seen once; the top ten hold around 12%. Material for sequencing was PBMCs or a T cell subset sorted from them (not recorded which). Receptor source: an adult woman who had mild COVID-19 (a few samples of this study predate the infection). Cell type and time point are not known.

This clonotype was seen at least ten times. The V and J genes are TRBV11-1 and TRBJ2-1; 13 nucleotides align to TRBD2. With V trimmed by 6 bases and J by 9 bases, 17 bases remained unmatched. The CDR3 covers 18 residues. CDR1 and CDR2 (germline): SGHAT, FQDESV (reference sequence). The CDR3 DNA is TGTGCCAGCAGTTCTTACCGACTAGCGGGGGGCCTTAGAAGTGAGCAGTTCTTC. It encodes CASSSYRLAGGLRSEQFF. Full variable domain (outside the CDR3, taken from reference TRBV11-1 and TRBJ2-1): EAEVAQSPRYKITEKSQAVAFWCDPISGHATLYWYRQILGQGPELLVQFQDESVVDDSQLPKDRFSAERLKGVDSTLKIQPAELGDSAMYLCASSSYRLAGGLRSEQFFGPGTRLTVL.

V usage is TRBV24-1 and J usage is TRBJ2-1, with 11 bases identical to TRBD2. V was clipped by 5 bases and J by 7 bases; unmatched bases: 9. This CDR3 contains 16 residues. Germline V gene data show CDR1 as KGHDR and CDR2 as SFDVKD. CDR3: CATSAGTSGPGNEQFF. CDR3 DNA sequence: TGTGCCACCAGTGCCGGGACTAGCGGTCCAGGAAATGAGCAGTTCTTC.

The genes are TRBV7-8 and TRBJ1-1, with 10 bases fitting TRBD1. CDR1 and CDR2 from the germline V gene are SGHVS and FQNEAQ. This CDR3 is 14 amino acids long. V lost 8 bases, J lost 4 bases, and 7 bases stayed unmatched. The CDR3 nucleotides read TGTGCCAGCTCGACAGGGGGCGGGGGCACTGAAGCTTTCTTT. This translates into CASSTGGGGTEAFF.

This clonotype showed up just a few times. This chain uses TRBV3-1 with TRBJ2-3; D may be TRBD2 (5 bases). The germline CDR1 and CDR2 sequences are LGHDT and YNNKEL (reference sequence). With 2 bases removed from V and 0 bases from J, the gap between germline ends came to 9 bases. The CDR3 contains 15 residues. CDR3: CASSQFGESTDTQYF. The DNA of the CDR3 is TGTGCCAGCAGCCAATTCGGGGAGAGCACAGATACGCAGTATTTT.

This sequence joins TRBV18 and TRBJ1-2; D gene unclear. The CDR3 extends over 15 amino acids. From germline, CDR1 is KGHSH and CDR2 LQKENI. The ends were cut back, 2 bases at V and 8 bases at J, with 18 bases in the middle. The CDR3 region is CASSPWEQRSRGYTF. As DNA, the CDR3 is TGTGCCAGCTCACCATGGGAACAGCGCTCTCGGGGCTACACCTTC.